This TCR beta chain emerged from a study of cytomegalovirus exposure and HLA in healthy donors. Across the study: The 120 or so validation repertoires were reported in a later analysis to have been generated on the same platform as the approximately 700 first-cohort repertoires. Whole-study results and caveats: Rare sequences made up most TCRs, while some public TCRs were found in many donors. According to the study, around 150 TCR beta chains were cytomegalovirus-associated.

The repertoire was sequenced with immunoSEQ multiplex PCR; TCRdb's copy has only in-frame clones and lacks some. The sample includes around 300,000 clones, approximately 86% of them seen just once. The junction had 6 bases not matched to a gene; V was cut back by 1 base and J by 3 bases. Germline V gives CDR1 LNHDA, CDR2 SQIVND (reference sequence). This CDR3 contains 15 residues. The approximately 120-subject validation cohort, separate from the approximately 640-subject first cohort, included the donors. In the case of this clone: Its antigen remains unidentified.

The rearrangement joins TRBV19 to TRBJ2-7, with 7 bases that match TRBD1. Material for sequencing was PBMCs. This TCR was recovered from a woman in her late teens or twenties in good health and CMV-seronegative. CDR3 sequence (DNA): TGTGCCAGTAGTATAGCCTGGGACAGCCACTACGAGCAGTACTTC. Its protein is CASSIAWDSHYEQYF. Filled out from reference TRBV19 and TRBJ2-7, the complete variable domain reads DGGITQSPKYLFRKEGQNVTLSCEQNLNHDAMYWYRQDPGQGLRLIYYSQIVNDFQKGDIAEGYSVSREKKESFPLTVTSAQKNPTAFYLCASSIAWDSHYEQYFGPGTRLTVT.